These 27 T cell receptor beta chains share one sample of origin, sequenced in a study of blood T cell repertoires in COVID-19. Only in-frame clones appear in the TCRdb table, and some are missing; sequencing was by immunoSEQ multiplex PCR. The repertoire includes approximately 100,000 clones, approximately 85% of them detected once, and 5.5% to 6.5% sits in the top ten. Source material: peripheral blood. The source is a woman in her fifties or sixties with acute or convalescent COVID-19.

The chain joins TRBV2 to TRBJ1-1; TRBD1 matches 7 bases. Germline assignment: CDR1 SNHLY and CDR2 FYNNEI. With 4 bases clipped from V and 0 bases from J, the junction kept 8 bases outside the gene matches. The CDR3 runs 16 residues. CDR3 region: CASSGKGAVVNTEAFF. Here the CDR3 DNA reads TGTGCCAGCAGTGGGAAGGGGGCTGTGGTGAACACTGAAGCTTTCTTT.

This rearrangement joins TRBV6-6 to TRBJ2-1; 8 nucleotides align to TRBD1. CDR1 and CDR2 (germline): MNHNY, SVGAGI (reference sequence). The CDR3 has 13 amino acids. The V and J ends lost 4 bases and 9 bases, in that order; junction bases with no gene match: 5. This CDR3 is CASSFGQGSEQFF. CDR3 nucleotides: TGTGCCAGCAGTTTCGGACAGGGCAGTGAGCAGTTCTTC.

In DNA, the CDR3 is TGTGCCAGCAGTGACTCGTCGGAGACGCAGTATTTT. It yields the protein CASSDSSETQYF. V usage is TRBV28 and J usage is TRBJ2-3, with D uncertain. The CDR3 loop spans 12 amino acids. V lost 5 bases, J lost 9 bases, and 12 bases lay in between. Germline loops: CDR1 MDHEN, CDR2 SYDVKM.

The chain joins TRBV3-1 (or the pseudogene TRBV3-2) to TRBJ1-2; no reliable D call. Germline CDR1 and CDR2: LGHDT and YNNKEL (reference sequence). The CDR3 spans 13 residues. The V and J ends lost 3 bases and 6 bases respectively, with 11 bases between them. Written as DNA, the CDR3 is TGTGCCAGCAGCCAGTACGCCTCAGATGGCTACACCTTC. Amino acid sequence: CASSQYASDGYTF.

The chain has TRBV30 and TRBJ1-5; TRBD1 is a possible D gene (6 bases). Germline assignment: CDR1 GTSNPN and CDR2 SVGIG (reference sequence). The ends were cut back, 2 bases at V and 4 bases at J, with 9 bases in the middle. This CDR3 has 13 amino acids. The chain's CDR3 is CAWSKGDNQPQHF. DNA for the CDR3: TGTGCCTGGAGTAAGGGGGATAATCAGCCCCAGCATTTT.

V usage is TRBV19 and J usage is TRBJ2-3; D may be TRBD2 (5 bases). V shed 6 bases and J shed 3 bases, with 19 bases lying between them. The germline CDR1 and CDR2 sequences are LNHDA and SQIVND (reference sequence). This CDR3 is built from 16 residues. The CDR3 sequence is CASSPLGRVGTDTQYF. The CDR3 DNA reads as TGTGCCAGTAGCCCCCTCGGGCGGGTGGGAACAGATACGCAGTATTTT.

This chain links TRBV5-4 with TRBJ1-5, with 10 positions matching TRBD1. The CDR3 extends over 15 amino acids. Germline CDR1 reads SGHNT; CDR2 reads YYREEE (reference sequence). The trim removed 4 bases at V and 1 base at J, leaving 2 bases unmatched. This CDR3 reads CASSPGQGSNQPQHF. CDR3 nucleotides: TGTGCCAGCAGCCCGGGACAGGGGAGCAATCAGCCCCAGCATTTT.

The J gene is TRBJ2-2, the V gene TRBV5-4, with 12 bases lining up with TRBD2. The CDR3 has 15 residues. Germline-derived CDR1 and CDR2 are SGHNT and YYREEE (reference sequence). The V and J ends lost 6 bases and 6 bases, in that order; junction bases with no gene match: 6. The CDR3 is CASKPGLAGSGELFF. As DNA, the CDR3 is TGTGCCAGCAAACCGGGACTAGCGGGCTCCGGGGAGCTGTTTTTT.

The chain is built from TRBV6-5 and TRBJ1-3; D gene uncertain. The CDR3 loop spans 14 amino acids. Germline assignment: CDR1 MNHEY and CDR2 SVGAGI. Trimming shortened V by 9 bases and J by 0 bases, and 12 bases separated the two germline ends. This CDR3 is CASSTVLSGNTIYF. DNA of the CDR3: TGTGCCAGTTCCACAGTTCTCTCTGGAAACACCATATATTTT.

The rearrangement joins TRBV5-1 to TRBJ2-1; 11 bases map to TRBD2. Germline CDR1 is SGHRS and CDR2 is YFSETQ. CDR3 length: 13 residues. The V and J ends lost 3 bases and 10 bases, in that order; junction bases with no gene match: 3. The CDR3 is CASSSGTSGEQFF. As DNA, the CDR3 is TGCGCCAGCAGCTCGGGGACTAGCGGAGAGCAGTTCTTC.

This sequence joins TRBV7-3 and TRBJ2-3; D call uncertain. The CDR3 has 14 residues. CDR1 is SGHTA, CDR2 FQGTGA, per germline. V was cut by 4 bases and J by 3 bases, with 11 bases left in between. The CDR3 region is CASSSSRSTDTQYF. The CDR3 DNA sequence: TGTGCCAGCAGCTCCTCGAGGTCGACAGATACGCAGTATTTT.

This clone occurred once. The chain uses TRBV2 and TRBJ1-4, with D possibly being TRBD1 (6 bases). The CDR3 contains 13 residues. Germline V gene data show CDR1 as SNHLY and CDR2 as FYNNEI. Trimming took 6 bases from V and 12 from J, leaving 17 bases between them. The CDR3 loop reads CASSGTLPIELFF. The CDR3 DNA reads as TGTGCCAGCAGCGGGACACTCCCCATAGAACTGTTTTTT.

For this clone: The same CDR3 can be traced to other DNA sequences in this sample. V and J are TRBV15 and TRBJ1-1, with TRBD1 matching over 8 bases. The germline CDR1 and CDR2 sequences are LNHNV and YYDKDF (reference sequence). The CDR3 is 15 residues long. V lost 1 base, J lost 4 bases, and 5 bases stayed unmatched. CDR3 bases: TGTGCCACCAGCAGAGCCCAGGGGGCGGGCACTGAAGCTTTCTTT. Its protein product is CATSRAQGAGTEAFF. The entire variable domain, with the rest obtained from reference TRBV15 and TRBJ1-1, is as follows: DAMVIQNPRYQVTQFGKPVTLSCSQTLNHNVMYWYQQKSSQAPKLLFHYYDKDFNNEADTPDNFQSRRPNTSFCFLDIRSPGLGDTAMYLCATSRAQGAGTEAFFGQGTRLTVV.

V is TRBV24-1 and J is TRBJ2-1, with D hard to call. CDR1 is KGHDR, CDR2 SFDVKD, per germline. The CDR3 has 15 residues. V was pared by 2 bases and J by 0 bases, with 7 bases between. The CDR3 here is CATSDWRSSYNEQFF. CDR3 sequence (DNA): TGTGCCACCAGTGATTGGCGGAGCTCCTACAATGAGCAGTTCTTC.

This chain uses TRBV6-5 with TRBJ1-5; 8 bases match TRBD1. Trimming took 6 bases from V and 3 from J; bases not matched to a gene: 7. CDR3 length: 15 residues. The germline CDR1 and CDR2 sequences are MNHEY and SVGAGI. CDR3 sequence: CASRLDRADNQPQHF. Here the CDR3 DNA reads TGTGCCAGCAGACTGGACAGGGCCGACAATCAGCCCCAGCATTTT.

V is TRBV2 and J is TRBJ1-3; D ambiguous. Germline values: CDR1 SNHLY, CDR2 FYNNEI. CDR3 length: 12 amino acids. The V and J ends lost 5 bases and 8 bases respectively, with 10 bases between them. The CDR3 sequence is CASSQTVDTIYF. CDR3 in DNA: TGTGCCAGCAGTCAAACGGTGGACACCATATATTTT.

The rearrangement joins TRBV6-5 to TRBJ2-7; no reliable D call. The CDR3 totals 15 residues. CDR1 is MNHEY and CDR2 is SVGAGI in the germline V gene. Trimming took 0 bases from V and 7 from J, leaving 16 bases between them. DNA of the CDR3: TGTGCCAGCAGTTACTCGAAAGTCGGTGGCGGAGAGCAGTACGTC. Amino acid sequence: CASSYSKVGGGEQYV.

This chain joins TRBV10-2 and TRBJ1-5, with TRBD1 as a possible D gene (5 bases). Deletions cut 1 base from V and 0 bases from J, with 16 bases between. Germline loops: CDR1 WSHSY, CDR2 SAAADI. The CDR3 has 18 amino acids. CDR3 sequence (DNA): TGCGCCAGCAGTGAGTGGGGCGGAAGGGCTGGTAGCAATCAGCCCCAGCATTTT. Its translation is CASSEWGGRAGSNQPQHF.

The gene calls are TRBV28 and TRBJ1-2; 9 nucleotides line up with TRBD1. J was trimmed by 3 bases and V by 5 bases; bases with no gene match: 7. Germline V gene data show CDR1 as MDHEN and CDR2 as SYDVKM. The CDR3 totals 15 residues. CDR3 DNA sequence: TGTGCCAGCAGTGTTACAGGGGGCATCGACTATGGCTACACCTTC. Translated: CASSVTGGIDYGYTF.

CDR3 DNA sequence: TGTGCCAGCAGTGAACCCCCGACAGGAAGGGCCAACGTCCTGACTTTC. The encoded protein is CASSEPPTGRANVLTF. The chain links TRBV6-1 to TRBJ2-6; D might be TRBD1 (6 bases). There are 16 residues in the CDR3. CDR1 is MNHNS, CDR2 SASEGT, per germline. Trimming removed 2 bases at V and 5 bases at J, with 13 bases between.

The genes are TRBV28 and TRBJ1-1; unclear D gene. V lost 8 bases and J 3 bases, leaving 25 bases between the germline ends. The CDR3 consists of 17 residues. Germline V gene lookup returns CDR1 MDHEN and CDR2 SYDVKM. The CDR3 sequence: CASPPSGMAAADTEAFF. CDR3 DNA sequence: TGTGCCAGCCCCCCGTCGGGGATGGCAGCAGCGGACACTGAAGCTTTCTTT.

The V call is TRBV19, the J call TRBJ1-3; 9 positions agree with TRBD1. The CDR3 runs to 16 residues. J gave up 2 bases and V 5 bases, and 7 bases lay outside the gene matches. CDR1 is LNHDA and CDR2 is SQIVND in the germline V gene (reference sequence). CDR3 sequence reads: CASSDYRDRAGNTIYF. The DNA for the CDR3 is TGTGCCAGTAGTGATTATAGGGACAGGGCTGGAAACACCATATATTTT.

CDR3 amino acids: CASNGQGAGETQYF. CDR3 DNA: TGTGCCAGCAACGGACAGGGGGCGGGGGAGACCCAGTACTTC. The J gene is TRBJ2-5, the V gene TRBV2; 11 bases are shared with TRBD1. V gave up 7 bases and J gave up 5 bases; unmatched junction bases: 6. CDR3 length equals 14 residues. The germline gives CDR1 SNHLY, CDR2 FYNNEI.

This clone has only one observation. V is TRBV7-2 and J is TRBJ2-3; 7 bases fit TRBD1. Germline CDR1 reads SGHTA; CDR2 reads FQGNSA. This CDR3 is built from 14 residues. J lost 1 base, V lost 2 bases, and 0 bases had no gene match. The CDR3 DNA is TGTGCCAGCAGCTTAAGGGGGCGCACAGATACGCAGTATTTT. This encodes CASSLRGRTDTQYF. Based on the CDR3 plus reference TRBV7-2 and TRBJ2-3, the full variable domain is GAGVSQSPSNKVTEKGKDVELRCDPISGHTALYWYRQSLGQGLEFLIYFQGNSAPDKSGLPSDRFSAERTGGSVSTLTIQRTQQEDSAVYLCASSLRGRTDTQYFGPGTRLTVL.

This rearrangement joins TRBV5-1 to TRBJ2-7; possibly TRBD1 for D (6 bases). The CDR3 is 13 residues long. V gave up 5 bases and J gave up 3 bases, with 12 bases separating them. The V gene's germline CDR1 is SGHRS and CDR2 YFSETQ. The CDR3 here is CASSRQVGYEQYF. In DNA form, the CDR3 reads TGCGCCAGCAGTAGACAGGTTGGCTACGAGCAGTACTTC. Full variable domain (rest looked up from reference TRBV5-1 and TRBJ2-7): KAGVTQTPRYLIKTRGQQVTLSCSPISGHRSVSWYQQTPGQGLQFLFEYFSETQRNKGNFPGRFSGRQFSNSRSEMNVSTLELGDSALYLCASSRQVGYEQYFGPGTRLTVT.

The chain employs TRBV3-1 (or the pseudogene TRBV3-2) and TRBJ1-6; D may be TRBD1 (5 bases). Trimming removed 0 bases at V and 7 bases at J, with 13 bases between. The length of the CDR3 is 16 residues. Per germline, CDR1 LGHDT and CDR2 YNNKEL (reference sequence). CDR3 loop: CASSQDYRTRNSPLHF. CDR3 sequence (DNA): TGTGCCAGCAGCCAAGACTATCGGACAAGAAATTCACCCCTCCACTTT.

This clone was seen a single time. The rearrangement joins TRBV2 to TRBJ2-7; TRBD2 might be the D (7 bases). This CDR3 has 13 amino acids. Trimming stripped 8 bases from V and 5 bases from J, with 16 bases between. Germline V gene lookup returns CDR1 SNHLY and CDR2 FYNNEI. CDR3 sequence reads: CASQRGGADEQYF. In DNA form, the CDR3 reads TGTGCCAGCCAAAGAGGGGGGGCGGACGAGCAGTACTTC.